The 25 T cell receptor beta chains below all came from one sample that was sequenced in a study of T cells in Graves' hyperthyroidism and ophthalmopathy. Amplification of TCR beta CDR3 regions used RNA as the template. First-round RT-PCR with HTBI primers amplified the TCR CDR3 region. TCRdb reprocessed the multiplex PCR reads via MiXCR and lists one record per CDR3 protein. Found here are 700,000 or so distinct CDR3 sequences, approximately 16% of them singletons; the top ten hold around 8.1%. The sample comprised blood. These receptors came from a young man with Graves' hyperthyroidism.

A few counts support this clonotype. This sequence joins TRBV9 and TRBJ1-4; D remains ambiguous. Trimming took off 2 bases at V and 0 bases at J, with 14 bases between the two ends. CDR3 size: 17 residues. Per germline, CDR1 SGDLS and CDR2 YYNGEE. The CDR3 reads CASSVGASVPTNEKLFF. In DNA form, the CDR3 reads TGTGCCAGCAGCGTGGGTGCCTCAGTCCCAACTAATGAAAAACTGTTTTTT.

The chain recombines TRBV6-1 with TRBJ1-1; D remains unclear. V was clipped by 9 bases and J by 5 bases, with 13 bases between them. CDR3 length: 12 amino acids. Germline V gives CDR1 MNHNS, CDR2 SASEGT. CDR3: CASRLGSTEAFF. The CDR3 DNA sequence: TGTGCCAGTCGACTGGGGTCTACTGAAGCTTTCTTT.

The sample holds many counts of this clonotype. The chain uses TRBV12-3 or TRBV12-4 and TRBJ2-3; D possibly matches TRBD1 or TRBD2 (5 bases each). The CDR3 loop spans 16 amino acids. V shed 9 bases and J shed 0 bases, with 19 bases lying between them. CDR3 DNA sequence: TGTGCCAGTAACTTTGGGACGTTGACTAGCACAGATACGCAGTATTTT. It translates to CASNFGTLTSTDTQYF.

The chain has TRBV18 and TRBJ2-1, with 10 bases aligning to TRBD1. Germline CDR1 KGHSH, CDR2 LQKENI. V gave up 0 bases and J gave up 7 bases; unmatched junction bases: 6. This CDR3 comprises 16 residues. This CDR3 reads CASSPPGTGVMNEQFF. The CDR3 DNA follows: TGTGCCAGCTCACCACCCGGGACAGGGGTAATGAATGAGCAGTTCTTC.

The rearrangement links TRBV27 to TRBJ2-7, with 8 bases aligning to TRBD1. The V and J ends lost 5 bases and 0 bases, in that order; junction bases with no gene match: 12. CDR1 is MNHEY and CDR2 is SMNVEV in the germline V gene (reference sequence). The CDR3 covers 17 residues. In DNA form, the CDR3 reads TGTGCCAGCAGTCCGCCTCGGGGACAGGCAAGCTCCTACGAGCAGTACTTC. Its protein is CASSPPRGQASSYEQYF.

This clonotype was seen only a few times. The V call is TRBV5-1, the J call TRBJ1-2; TRBD1 matches 7 bases. The CDR3 spans 13 residues. V trimming: 4 bases; J trimming: 7 bases; junction bases outside the gene matches: 7. Germline V lookup: CDR1 SGHRS, CDR2 YFSETQ. DNA of the CDR3: TGCGCCAGCAGCCCCGGGACAGAGGGTGGCTACACCTTC. Residues: CASSPGTEGGYTF.

This clonotype was counted ten times or more. CDR3 sequence reads: CASTQGLADLDTQYF. As DNA, the CDR3 is TGTGCCAGCACCCAGGGACTAGCGGACTTGGATACGCAGTATTTT. This chain joins TRBV11-2 and TRBJ2-3, with 11 bases identical to TRBD2. The CDR3 has 15 amino acids. Looked up from germline, CDR1 is SGHAT and CDR2 is FQNNGV. Trimming removed 7 bases from V and 6 bases from J; junction bases left unmatched: 9.

A word on this clonotype: This could be a read error, since a much larger clone is one nucleotide away. The chain couples TRBV18 to TRBJ2-7; 8 bases agree with TRBD1. The germline V gene encodes CDR1 KGHSH and CDR2 LQKENI. This CDR3 has 16 amino acids. The CDR3 nucleotides read TGTGCCAGCTCACGCACGGCAGGGGGCGTCTCCCACGAGCAGTACTTC. Its protein is CASSRTAGGVSHEQYF.

The rearrangement uses TRBV5-1 and TRBJ1-5; 7 bases are shared with TRBD1. The CDR3 runs to 14 residues. The ends lost 5 bases at V and 6 bases at J; junction bases unmatched: 8. From germline, CDR1 is SGHRS and CDR2 YFSETQ. CDR3 DNA sequence: TGCGCCAGCAGGCCCACAGGGGACGGTCAGCCCCAGCATTTT. Its protein is CASRPTGDGQPQHF.

To note about this clonotype: With a much larger clone just one base away, this may be a read error. The rearrangement links TRBV7-2 to TRBJ2-7; no definite D call. The V gene's germline CDR1 is SGHTA and CDR2 FQGNSA. V was cut by 4 bases and J by 5 bases, with 6 bases left in between. CDR3 size: 11 residues. The CDR3 sequence is CASSWVDEQYF. CDR3 sequence (DNA): TGTGCCAGCAGCTGGGTGGACGAGCAGTACTTC.

This clonotype has more than one count but fewer than ten. This chain joins TRBV19 and TRBJ1-5; 9 bases line up with TRBD1. Germline CDR1 LNHDA, CDR2 SQIVND (reference sequence). Trimming cost V 4 bases and J 3 bases; bases outside gene matches: 4. The CDR3 spans 15 residues. The CDR3 nucleotides read TGTGCCAGTAGTACCGGGACAGGGACCAATCAGCCCCAGCATTTT. Translated: CASSTGTGTNQPQHF.

This clonotype was seen a handful of times. The chain is built from TRBV28 and TRBJ2-1; no reliable D call. V shed 4 bases and J shed 8 bases, with 18 bases lying between them. The CDR3 extends over 15 amino acids. Germline CDR1 is MDHEN and CDR2 is SYDVKM. The CDR3 loop reads CASSSPVVALDEQFF. CDR3 sequence (DNA): TGTGCCAGCAGTTCCCCGGTGGTAGCACTGGATGAGCAGTTCTTC.

This clonotype was seen a few times. This chain links TRBV5-5 with TRBJ2-5; D is undetermined. CDR1 is SGHKS and CDR2 is YYEKEE in the germline V gene (reference sequence). Trimming left V 1 base short and J 2 bases short, with 15 bases between. CDR3 length equals 16 residues. CDR3 loop: CASSLLFGVGQETQYF. CDR3 in DNA: TGTGCCAGCAGCTTGCTGTTCGGTGTTGGACAAGAGACCCAGTACTTC.

This chain joins TRBV20-1 and TRBJ1-4; tentatively, D is TRBD1 (6 bases). CDR3 length: 14 residues. The V gene lost 5 bases and the J gene lost 7 bases, with 17 bases spanning the gap. Germline CDR1 DFQATT, CDR2 SNEGSKA (reference sequence). The CDR3 coding sequence is TGCAGTGCTCGCGGGGGGGGCCTAGGTGAAAAACTGTTTTTT. Translating gives CSARGGGLGEKLFF.

This clonotype was counted many times. The chain links TRBV18 to TRBJ1-1; tentative D call: TRBD1 (6 bases). Germline loops: CDR1 KGHSH, CDR2 LQKENI. The germline V and J ends were trimmed by 4 bases and 5 bases, with 32 bases remaining between them. The CDR3 loop spans 20 amino acids. CDR3 region: CASSQPTLSSGGLYPTEAFF. The DNA for the CDR3 is TGTGCCAGCTCACAACCAACTTTAAGTTCGGGGGGCCTTTACCCGACTGAAGCTTTCTTT.

The V gene is TRBV12-3 or TRBV12-4, the J gene TRBJ1-3; possibly TRBD1 for D (5 bases). The CDR3 has 13 residues. V was shortened by 5 bases and J by 6 bases, with 11 bases between the two germline ends. The DNA for the CDR3 is TGTGCCAGCAGTGACAGTACGGCAAACACCATATATTTT. It yields the protein CASSDSTANTIYF.

This clonotype appeared many times. The V gene is TRBV12-3 or TRBV12-4, the J gene TRBJ2-1; D might be TRBD2 (6 bases). Trimming left V 3 bases short and J 8 bases short, with 14 bases between. The CDR3 covers 14 residues. The CDR3 sequence is CASSFRGSGYEQFF. DNA of the CDR3: TGTGCCAGCAGTTTCCGGGGGTCTGGGTATGAGCAGTTCTTC.

This clonotype was recorded many times. The chain recombines TRBV7-2 with TRBJ2-7; no reliable D call. CDR1 is SGHTA, CDR2 FQGNSA, per germline. CDR3 size: 13 residues. Trimming stripped 1 base from V and 7 bases from J, with 11 bases between. The CDR3 is CASSLGRIREQYF. In nucleotides, the CDR3 is TGTGCCAGCAGCTTAGGTCGGATTAGGGAGCAGTACTTC.

This clonotype has only a few counts. The V and J genes are TRBV7-8 and TRBJ2-3, with 9 bases identical to TRBD1. J was trimmed by 5 bases and V by 6 bases; bases with no gene match: 12. Germline V gene data show CDR1 as SGHVS and CDR2 as FQNEAQ. The CDR3 is made up of 16 amino acids. The CDR3 DNA reads TGTGCCAGCAGACTTTGGACAGGGGAATTTGGAGATACGCAGTATTTT. Translated: CASRLWTGEFGDTQYF.

Ten or more counts support this clonotype. The V call is TRBV3-1, the J call TRBJ2-7, with TRBD1 matching over 8 bases. CDR3 size: 14 residues. Germline V gene lookup returns CDR1 LGHDT and CDR2 YNNKEL (reference sequence). V was pared by 3 bases and J by 3 bases, with 4 bases of the junction left unmatched. The chain's CDR3 is CASSHLDRVYEQYF. CDR3 nucleotide sequence: TGTGCCAGCAGCCACCTGGACAGGGTCTACGAGCAGTACTTC.

This chain joins TRBV7-2 and TRBJ2-7; D possibly corresponds to TRBD1 (5 bases). The germline V gene has CDR1 SGHTA and CDR2 FQGNSA. Trimming took 5 bases from V and 8 from J, leaving 19 bases between them. The CDR3 has 14 residues. The CDR3 DNA reads TGTGCCAGCAGCCGCAGGGATACCTCCCACAAGCAGTACTTC. It is translated as CASSRRDTSHKQYF.

This clonotype was detected ten times or more. The CDR3 sequence is CATSRDPGNEQFF. CDR3 nucleotide sequence: TGTGCCACCAGCAGAGATCCGGGGAATGAGCAGTTCTTC. V is TRBV15 and J is TRBJ2-1, with D possibly TRBD2 on 5 matching bases. Germline loops: CDR1 LNHNV, CDR2 YYDKDF (reference sequence). The CDR3 covers 13 residues. V gave up 0 bases and J gave up 7 bases, with 7 bases separating them. The whole variable domain, remainder taken from reference TRBV15 and TRBJ2-1, is DAMVIQNPRYQVTQFGKPVTLSCSQTLNHNVMYWYQQKSSQAPKLLFHYYDKDFNNEADTPDNFQSRRPNTSFCFLDIRSPGLGDTAMYLCATSRDPGNEQFFGPGTRLTVL.

This clonotype was seen more than once but under ten times. Written as DNA, the CDR3 is TGCGCCAGCAGCTTGATTCAACCAACGGCTGAGACCCAGTACTTC. Protein: CASSLIQPTAETQYF. This chain joins TRBV5-1 and TRBJ2-5; D remains unclear. From germline, CDR1 is SGHRS and CDR2 YFSETQ. CDR3 length: 15 amino acids. V was cut by 1 base and J by 5 bases, with 15 bases left in between.

This clonotype came up many times. V and J are TRBV12-3 or TRBV12-4 and TRBJ2-5, with D perhaps TRBD2 (5 bases). With 3 bases removed from V and 8 bases from J, the gap between germline ends came to 13 bases. The CDR3 extends over 13 amino acids. This CDR3 is CASSFPGSPTQYF. For the CDR3, the DNA is TGTGCCAGCAGTTTCCCGGGATCACCCACCCAGTACTTC.

J is TRBJ2-7 and V is TRBV4-1; 8 nucleotides line up with TRBD1. V shed 0 bases, J shed 1 base, and the junction held 2 bases outside the gene matches. Germline V lookup: CDR1 MGHRA, CDR2 YSYEKL. This CDR3 comprises 15 residues. The CDR3 region has the DNA TGCGCCAGCAGCCAAGAATGGACAGGGTCCTACGAGCAGTACTTC. Amino acids: CASSQEWTGSYEQYF.